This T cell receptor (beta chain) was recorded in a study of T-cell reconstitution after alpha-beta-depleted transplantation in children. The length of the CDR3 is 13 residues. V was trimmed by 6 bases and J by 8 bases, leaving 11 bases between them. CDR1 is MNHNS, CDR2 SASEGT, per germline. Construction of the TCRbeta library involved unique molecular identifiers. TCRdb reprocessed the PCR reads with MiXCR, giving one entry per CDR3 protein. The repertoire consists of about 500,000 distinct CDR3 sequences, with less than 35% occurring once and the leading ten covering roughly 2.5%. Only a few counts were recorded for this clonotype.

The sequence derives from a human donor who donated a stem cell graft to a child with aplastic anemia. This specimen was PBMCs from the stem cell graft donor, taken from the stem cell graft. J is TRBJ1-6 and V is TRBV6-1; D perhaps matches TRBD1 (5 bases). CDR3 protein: CASSGHMDSPLHF. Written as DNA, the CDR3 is TGTGCCAGCAGCGGACATATGGATTCACCCCTCCACTTT.